The 12 T cell receptor beta chains given below trace back to one sample, sequenced in a study of molecular identifiers for immune sequencing clone quantification. From the PCR reads, TCRdb called clonotypes with MiXCR, one entry per CDR3 protein. The table has about 630,000 distinct CDR3 sequences, roughly 23% seen once. What was sequenced was naive CD8+ T cells from blood, with Jurkat cell RNA spiked in. The subset is: FACS-sorted CD8+CD4-CCR7+CD45RA+ naive T cells. Every receptor here comes from a human donor in good health. Some libraries in this study had Jurkat cell RNA spiked in.

This clonotype was detected many times. The gene calls are TRBV4-1 and TRBJ2-7; TRBD1 matches 7 bases. Germline lookup yields CDR1 MGHRA and CDR2 YSYEKL. This CDR3 region has 13 residues. Germline trimming cut 6 bases from V and 3 bases from J; bases unmatched to any gene: 5. The CDR3 nucleotides are TGCGCCAGCAGAGCCGGGACAGACTACGAGCAGTACTTC. Translated: CASRAGTDYEQYF.

This clonotype appeared many times. The chain employs TRBV20-1 and TRBJ2-3, with D perhaps TRBD2 (6 bases). V gave up 2 bases and J gave up 5 bases, with 17 bases separating them. Looked up from germline, CDR1 is DFQATT and CDR2 is SNEGSKA (reference sequence). The CDR3 runs 15 residues. CDR3 DNA: TGCAGTGCTAGACCGGTGGGGAGGCCGAGAGATACGCAGTATTTT. This gives the protein CSARPVGRPRDTQYF.

This clonotype appeared a single time. This chain connects TRBV11-2 to TRBJ2-7, with TRBD2 identical over 11 bases. V dropped 0 bases and J dropped 2; count of bases not matched to a gene: 0. Germline V gene lookup returns CDR1 SGHAT and CDR2 FQNNGV. CDR3 size: 15 residues. CDR3 residues: CASSLETSGAYEQYF. CDR3 coding DNA: TGTGCCAGCAGCTTAGAGACTAGCGGGGCCTACGAGCAGTACTTC.

This chain links TRBV10-1 with TRBJ2-1; no reliable D call. The germline CDR1 and CDR2 sequences are WNHNN and SYGVQD (reference sequence). The CDR3 runs 17 residues. V lost 5 bases to trimming and J lost 3 bases, with 20 bases between them. The CDR3 sequence is CASSTPLADRVYNEQFF. The CDR3 coding sequence is TGCGCCAGCAGTACCCCCCTGGCTGATCGGGTCTACAATGAGCAGTTCTTC.

This clonotype was detected only a few times. CDR3 in DNA: TGTGCCAGCAGCCCTATTCCGGCGGAGACCCAGTACTTC. It encodes CASSPIPAETQYF. The rearrangement links TRBV7-6 to TRBJ2-5; D remains unclear. Trimming left V 5 bases short and J 5 bases short, with 12 bases between. Germline V gene lookup returns CDR1 SGHVS and CDR2 FNYEAQ. The CDR3 runs 13 residues.

This clonotype has ten or more counts. This chain joins TRBV28 and TRBJ2-5; D is unclear. Looked up from germline, CDR1 is MDHEN and CDR2 is SYDVKM. Trimming took off 2 bases at V and 2 bases at J, with 15 bases between the two ends. The CDR3 has 16 amino acids. The CDR3 DNA reads as TGTGCCAGCAGTTTAGAACTACGGGCCGTTCAAGAGACCCAGTACTTC. This sequence encodes CASSLELRAVQETQYF. The entire variable domain, with the rest obtained from reference TRBV28 and TRBJ2-5, is as follows: DVKVTQSSRYLVKRTGEKVFLECVQDMDHENMFWYRQDPGLGLRLIYFSYDVKMKEKGDIPEGYSVSREKKERFSLILESASTNQTSMYLCASSLELRAVQETQYFGPGTRLLVL.

The chain joins TRBV5-5 to TRBJ1-1, with a weak D call TRBD1 (5 bases). The CDR3 runs 13 residues. V gave up 4 bases and J gave up 9 bases, with 16 bases separating them. CDR1 is SGHKS and CDR2 is YYEKEE in the germline V gene (reference sequence). The CDR3 DNA sequence: TGTGCCAGCAGCGTCGGGGCCGGGACTCAAGCTTTCTTT. Encoded protein: CASSVGAGTQAFF.

V and J are TRBV6-5 and TRBJ2-1; D ambiguous. Deletions cut 2 bases from V and 5 bases from J, with 16 bases between. This CDR3 spans 16 amino acids. Per the germline V gene, CDR1 is MNHEY and CDR2 is SVGAGI. CDR3 nucleotide sequence: TGTGCCAGCAGTTACGCAACCCTAGGATCTGACAATGAGCAGTTCTTC. Protein: CASSYATLGSDNEQFF.

The chain combines TRBV6-2 or TRBV6-3 with TRBJ2-3, with 14 bases identical to TRBD2. The CDR3 spans 17 residues. CDR1 MNHEY and CDR2 SVGEGT come from the germline V gene. V was clipped by 2 bases and J by 4 bases; unmatched bases: 5. The CDR3 coding sequence is TGTGCCAGCAGTTACATGACTAGCGGGGGGGCCCCAGATACGCAGTATTTT. Its protein is CASSYMTSGGAPDTQYF.

The table lists this clonotype with a few counts. This chain joins TRBV19 and TRBJ1-5; D is ambiguous. The CDR3 has 15 residues. Trimming took off 3 bases at V and 0 bases at J, with 9 bases between the two ends. The germline V gene encodes CDR1 LNHDA and CDR2 SQIVND (reference sequence). The CDR3 sequence is CASSIVGFSNQPQHF. CDR3 sequence (DNA): TGTGCCAGTAGTATTGTGGGATTTAGCAATCAGCCCCAGCATTTT.

In this sample, this clonotype turned up a few times. This chain uses TRBV20-1 with TRBJ1-1; TRBD1 aligns across 9 bases. Losses at the gene ends were 5 bases for V and 3 bases for J; bases not matched to a gene: 7. Germline lookup yields CDR1 DFQATT and CDR2 SNEGSKA (reference sequence). The CDR3 has 14 residues. CDR3 DNA: TGCAGTGCTGGGTTACAGGGGGCATACACTGAAGCTTTCTTT. It is translated as CSAGLQGAYTEAFF.

This clonotype is a singleton in its sample. A clone one base away is much larger, so this may be a read error. The chain joins TRBV5-1 to TRBJ2-2; tentatively, D is TRBD2 (6 bases). This CDR3 is 16 amino acids long. Germline V lookup: CDR1 SGHRS, CDR2 YFSETQ. V lost 3 bases to trimming and J lost 4 bases, with 16 bases between them. This CDR3 is CASSSNRDSTTGELFF. The CDR3 DNA reads as TGCGCCAGCAGCTCGAACCGGGACTCAACCACCGGGGAGCTGTTTTTT.